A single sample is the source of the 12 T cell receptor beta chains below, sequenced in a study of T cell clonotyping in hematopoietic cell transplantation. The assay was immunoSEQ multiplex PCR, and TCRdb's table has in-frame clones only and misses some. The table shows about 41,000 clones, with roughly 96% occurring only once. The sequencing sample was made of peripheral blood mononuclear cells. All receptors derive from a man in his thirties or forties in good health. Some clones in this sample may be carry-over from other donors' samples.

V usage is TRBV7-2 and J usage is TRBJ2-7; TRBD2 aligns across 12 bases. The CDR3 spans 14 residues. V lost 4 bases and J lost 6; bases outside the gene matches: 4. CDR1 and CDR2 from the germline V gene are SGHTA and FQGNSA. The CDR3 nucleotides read TGTGCCAGCAGCTCTAGCGGGAGGGCCCCCGAGCAGTACTTC. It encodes CASSSSGRAPEQYF.

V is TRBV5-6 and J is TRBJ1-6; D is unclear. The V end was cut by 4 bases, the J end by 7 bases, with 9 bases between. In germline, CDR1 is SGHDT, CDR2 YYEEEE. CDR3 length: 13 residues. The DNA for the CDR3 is TGTGCCAGCAGCGGCGCTCACAATTCACCCCTCCACTTT. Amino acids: CASSGAHNSPLHF.

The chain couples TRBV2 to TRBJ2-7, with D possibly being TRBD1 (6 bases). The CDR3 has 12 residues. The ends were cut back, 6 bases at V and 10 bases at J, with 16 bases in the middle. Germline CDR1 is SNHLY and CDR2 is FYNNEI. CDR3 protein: CASSEDSRGQYF. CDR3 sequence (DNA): TGTGCCAGCAGCGAGGACAGTCGGGGTCAGTACTTC.

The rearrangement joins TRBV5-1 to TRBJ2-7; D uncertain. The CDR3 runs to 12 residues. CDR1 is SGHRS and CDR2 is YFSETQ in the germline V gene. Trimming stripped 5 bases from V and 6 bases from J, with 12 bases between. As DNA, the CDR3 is TGCGCCAGCAGAAGGGATTTCGGCGAGCAGTACTTC. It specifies CASRRDFGEQYF.

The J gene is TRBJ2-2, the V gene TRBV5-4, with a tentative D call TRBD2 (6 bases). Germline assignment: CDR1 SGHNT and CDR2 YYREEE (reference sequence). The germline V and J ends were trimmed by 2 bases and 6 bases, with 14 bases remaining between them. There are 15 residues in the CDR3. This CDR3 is CASSLVGEAAGELFF. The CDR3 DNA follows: TGTGCCAGCAGCTTAGTGGGGGAGGCCGCCGGGGAGCTGTTTTTT.

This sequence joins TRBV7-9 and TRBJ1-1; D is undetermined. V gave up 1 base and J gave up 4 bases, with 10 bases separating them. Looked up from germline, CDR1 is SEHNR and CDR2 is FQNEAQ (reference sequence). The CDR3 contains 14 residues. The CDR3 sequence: CASSLGPGRTEAFF. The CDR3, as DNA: TGTGCCAGCAGCTTAGGCCCCGGCCGCACTGAAGCTTTCTTT.

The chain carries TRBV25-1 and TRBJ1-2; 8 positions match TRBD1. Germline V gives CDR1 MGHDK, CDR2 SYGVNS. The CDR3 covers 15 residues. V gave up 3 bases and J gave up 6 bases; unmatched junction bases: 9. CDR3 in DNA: TGTGCCAGCAGTGATTTGACAGGGGTGGTTGATGGCTACACCTTC. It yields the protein CASSDLTGVVDGYTF.

CDR3 sequence reads: CASSLPSGSLTDTQYF. Written as DNA, the CDR3 is TGTGCCAGCAGCTTACCCAGCGGGAGTTTGACAGATACGCAGTATTTT. The chain recombines TRBV7-3 with TRBJ2-3; 8 nucleotides match TRBD2. CDR3 size: 16 residues. Germline V lookup: CDR1 SGHTA, CDR2 FQGTGA. The trim removed 2 bases at V and 3 bases at J, leaving 7 bases unmatched.

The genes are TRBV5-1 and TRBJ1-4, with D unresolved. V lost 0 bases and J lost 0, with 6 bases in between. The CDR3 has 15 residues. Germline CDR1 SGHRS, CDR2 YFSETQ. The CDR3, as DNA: TGCGCCAGCAGCTTGGAAGCTGCAACTAATGAAAAACTGTTTTTT. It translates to CASSLEAATNEKLFF. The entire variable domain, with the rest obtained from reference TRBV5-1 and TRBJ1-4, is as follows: KAGVTQTPRYLIKTRGQQVTLSCSPISGHRSVSWYQQTPGQGLQFLFEYFSETQRNKGNFPGRFSGRQFSNSRSEMNVSTLELGDSALYLCASSLEAATNEKLFFGSGTQLSVL.

The CDR3 is CASRTGGLSSYEQYF. The CDR3 nucleotides are TGTGCCAGCCGGACGGGGGGGCTGAGCTCCTACGAGCAGTACTTC. The chain links TRBV18 to TRBJ2-7, with 8 bases fitting TRBD2. After removal of 8 bases from V and 0 bases from J, the junction contained 9 bases not matched to a gene. CDR1 is KGHSH, CDR2 LQKENI, per germline. There are 15 residues in the CDR3.

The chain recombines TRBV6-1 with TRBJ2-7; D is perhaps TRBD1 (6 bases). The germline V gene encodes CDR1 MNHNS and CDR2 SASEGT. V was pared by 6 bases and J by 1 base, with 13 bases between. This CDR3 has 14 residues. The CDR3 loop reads CASRNRASSYEQYF. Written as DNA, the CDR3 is TGTGCCAGCAGAAACAGGGCTTCATCCTACGAGCAGTACTTC.

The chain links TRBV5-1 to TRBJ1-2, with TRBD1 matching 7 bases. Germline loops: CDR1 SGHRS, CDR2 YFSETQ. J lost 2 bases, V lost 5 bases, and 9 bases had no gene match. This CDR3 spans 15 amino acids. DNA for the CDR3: TGCGCCAGCAGTCTTGACTCGGGACAGAACTATGGCTACACCTTC. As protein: CASSLDSGQNYGYTF.